This TCR beta chain was captured in a study of blood T cell repertoires in COVID-19. Across the whole study: Both acute and convalescent COVID-19 samples were obtained from the United States, Italy and Spain. The cDNA or gDNA used as material had been derived from T cells, B-cell-depleted T cells, or PBMCs.

In the original analysis: Estimated nucleated cell counts came from reference gene primer amplification. The protocol was immunoSEQ multiplex PCR, while the TCRdb copy is restricted to in-frame clones and leaves out a portion. V and J calls and clone size are as listed in that table; D and trimming were resolved from the DNA. This sample has 200,000 or so clones, with more than 65% found just once. The ends lost 5 bases at V and 6 bases at J; junction bases unmatched: 14. The CDR3 runs 18 residues. In germline, CDR1 is MNHEY, CDR2 SMNVEV (reference sequence). The gene calls are TRBV27 and TRBJ1-5, with 12 positions matching TRBD1. Sequences were obtained from peripheral blood. The source of this sequence is a human donor in a cohort sampled during active COVID-19. CDR3 residues: CASSASGTGGGFFQPQHF. The CDR3 DNA reads TGTGCCAGCAGTGCCTCCGGGACAGGGGGCGGATTTTTTCAGCCCCAGCATTTT.